This TCR beta chain was found in a study of blood T cell repertoires in COVID-19. Study in general: T cells, B-cell-depleted T cells, or PBMCs supplied cDNA or gDNA.

All enrollees were roughly 18 to 95 years old and from fewer than 25 US areas. Clinical history reported by participants formed the basis on which cohorts were assigned. Deletions cut 4 bases from V and 6 bases from J, with 17 bases between. CDR3 length equals 15 residues. Germline CDR1 is SGHTS and CDR2 is YDEGEE. The repertoire was sequenced with immunoSEQ multiplex PCR; TCRdb's copy has only in-frame clones and lacks some. The data show about 250,000 clones, about 85% seen once. Specimen: PBMCs or T cells enriched from blood (not recorded which). This sequence joins TRBV5-8 and TRBJ2-4; D may be TRBD1 (6 bases). The source is a woman aged 45-60 years who had been exposed to COVID-19. CDR3: CASSQTGFRGNIQYF. Written as DNA, the CDR3 is TGTGCCAGCAGCCAAACAGGGTTTAGGGGAAACATTCAGTACTTC.